This T cell receptor beta chain was identified during a study of cytomegalovirus exposure and HLA in healthy donors (dated by TCRdb to the late 2010s). In terms of the full investigation: In an earlier analysis of some 610 of the donors, under 300 Gb of sequence data and 100 million or so unique TCR beta sequences from 180 million or so T cells were reported. The T cell repertoires of several hundred subjects were profiled by immunosequencing and related to cytomegalovirus serostatus. A later analysis re-analyzed previously published TCR beta repertoires from 650 to 800 donors and added high-resolution HLA genotyping to study TCR occurrence patterns. Both class I and class II loci were covered by HLA typing, at four-digit resolution. Because of strong linkage in the cohort, roughly five DR-DQ haplotypes were treated as single units for association and clustering. To decide whether each TCR beta V gene segment behaved as functional or pseudogenic, an earlier analysis of some 600 of the donors relied on high-throughput TCR beta sequencing. Across under 500 genotyped donors of the cohort, an average of about 220,000 unique TCR beta nucleotide sequences per donor were sequenced, and around 20% of those sequences were non-productive. In the later analysis, no new phenotypic data were used to find candidate immune exposures; instead, reliance was placed on TCR beta sequences and their occurrence across donors. In a later genetic analysis, genome-wide SNP genotypes for about three fifths of the roughly 670 donors were used, and that subset was treated as a discovery cohort. An early release that covered about 600 HLA-typed donors contained 300 to 350 gigabases of sequencing data and about 93 million unique TCR sequences. Among the approximately 420 genotyped donors, approximately 82% belonged to the genetic ancestry cluster associated with self-reported Caucasian donors. The study aimed to test whether cataloging public T cell receptors could reveal signatures of past pathogen exposure. Donor age, sex, ethnicity and CMV serostatus were collected together with the repertoire data. Typing coverage varied by locus: roughly 629-640 donors for A, B, C, DRB1 and DQB1; around 560 for DQA1; approximately 570 for DPA1; 400 to 480 for DPB1. The study combined high-throughput TCR immunosequencing, statistical association of individual TCRs with disease status, and machine learning to predict cytomegalovirus infection status. Every repertoire in the discovery cohort had been generated on one and the same sequencing platform. Besides the first cohort of roughly 700 subjects, a separate validation cohort made up of 120 or so different subjects was used. Broad study findings and their caveats: Across donors, most TCR sequences were observed very rarely, whereas some public TCRs were present in many individuals. Because counts were too low, roughly 17 rarely observed V segments, including chromosome 9 orphons, were left out of the earlier analysis of some 600 of the donors. In a later analysis, HLA-associated TCR beta chains showed more clonal expansion and lower generation probabilities than non-associated chains that were equally common. In a later genetic analysis, fewer N-insertions in productive TCRs were reported among donors in an Asian-associated ancestry cluster than the approximately 670-donor mean. According to a later analysis, most CMV-associated TCR beta chains appeared to be HLA-restricted, and the HLA associations seemed to be driven largely by CMV exposure. A further reported finding was that TCR beta sequences accurately predicted the HLA-A and HLA-B alleles for most subjects in the first cohort. In vitro tests confirmed that a few of the cytomegalovirus-associated TCR beta chains recognize cytomegalovirus antigens. In a later genetic analysis, a missense DCLRE1C variant was associated with V-gene and J-gene trimming of TCR beta chains, and the association was replicated in an independent cohort. This cohort had only TCR beta chains sequenced, and the lack of alpha or paired-chain data limited which features could be detected. The classifier was reported to diagnose cytomegalovirus status with high specificity and sensitivity in both the original cohort and the validation cohort. In a later analysis, around 17,000 TCR beta sequences were associated with specific HLA alleles at a false discovery rate of 0.05. Because the 87-base-pair reads could not distinguish some IMGT-functional V segments, including TRBV6-2 and TRBV6-3, those segments were excluded. Roughly uniform sequencing depth across donors was assumed in presence/absence analyses, although this assumption may not hold. Correlated functional status among segregating V segments might reflect linkage disequilibrium, but an unknown experimental factor could not be ruled out. In a later analysis, TCR association rates were found to vary across HLA loci, with the most associated TCRs seen for DRB1 alleles and the fewest for HLA-C alleles. Because HLA typing was unavailable for some donors at each locus, only the typed subset was used in association tests. Several of the top co-occurrence clusters appeared to be linked to parvovirus B19, influenza, CMV and Epstein-Barr virus, according to a later analysis. In an earlier analysis of 587 of the donors, most TCR beta V segments appeared in productive rearrangements about 90% or about 30% of the time, broadly matching IMGT annotations. The study gave a list of 150 to 200 TCR beta chains associated with cytomegalovirus. For the cohort, immune exposure information was limited to CMV serostatus. Assigning TCR associations to individual alleles was difficult when HLA alleles, especially DR and DQ, strongly co-occurred. The authors suggested that the approach could potentially be generalized to other disease states and immunological phenotypes. The sequencing pipeline was judged likely to have produced a cluster of highly shared sequence variants as a technical artifact.

The CDR3 starts with the cysteine, ends with the phenylalanine, and has 14 residues. Of the read, only the CDR3 DNA is kept; its 42 bases are in frame from base 1. Reading the germline V gene gives CDR1 SGHRS and CDR2 YFSETQ. V loses 4 bases, J loses 0 bases, and the germline ends lie 10 bases apart. Receptors were amplified or captured by the immunoSEQ multiplex PCR assay. The multiplex PCR relied on a mix of 60 forward primers for TCR Vbeta segments and 13 reverse primers for TCR Jbeta segments. A multiplex PCR assay on genomic DNA amplified the CDR3 region of rearranged TCR beta genes. On the Illumina HiSeq System, the amplified TCR beta libraries were sequenced as 87-base-pair reads. The paper's processing steps were these. A later analysis tallied 75 million to 95 million unique TCR beta chains across the 666 repertoires, and about 10 million of those chains were shared by two or more donors. To remove PCR and sequencing errors, raw reads were error-corrected and collapsed into unique sequences using a nearest-neighbor algorithm that merged closely related sequences. To assign V, D and J gene segments, CDR3 sequences were aligned to IMGT reference sequences. Each retained sequence needed at least a six-nucleotide match to both a V gene segment and a J gene segment. A rearrangement was called productive if the CDR3 had no stop codons and remained in frame with V and J, and every other rearrangement was called non-productive. Following IMGT convention, CDR3 was defined as the stretch from the second conserved V-encoded cysteine up to the conserved J-encoded phenylalanine. The earlier analysis of about 570 of the donors excluded any sequence lacking an unambiguous match to a single V gene segment. An earlier analysis of some 500 of the donors classified V segments as functional when productive rearrangements were above 56.7% and as segregating when the standard deviation between donors was above 5%. A statistical classification framework was developed to diagnose cytomegalovirus status using the catalog of TCR beta chain sequences. A later analysis assigned V and J genes by comparing TCR nucleotide sequences with IMGT/GENE-DB human TR gene sequences. A later analysis assigned CDR3 sequences and most-parsimonious VDJ recombination scenarios with the TCRdist pipeline. In a later analysis, each TCR beta chain was defined by its CDR3 amino acid sequence together with its V-gene family, and reads lacking a unique V-gene family were excluded. To address suspected cross-contamination and a sequencing artifact, a later analysis removed a few hundred highly shared, low-generation-probability nucleotide sequences. In a later analysis, a clonal expansion index was calculated for each public chain from normalized within-repertoire ranks of inferred template counts. In a later analysis, generation probabilities were computed with a VDJ recombination model fitted to out-of-frame rearrangements, and the resulting probabilities were checked against IGoR. In a later analysis, hypergeometric tests were used to score TCR-TCR, TCR-HLA and TCR-CMV co-occurrence, with a repertoire-size bias correction applied to TCR pairs. In a later analysis, false discovery rates were estimated by permuting HLA or CMV assignments 20 times. In a later analysis, co-occurring TCRs were grouped using DBSCAN, with TCRdist sequence similarity added in when clustering inside HLA-allele-positive subsets. Co-occurrence clustering excluded repertoires with fewer than 30,000 or more than 120,000 public chains, plus five with anomalous nucleotide sharing. TCRdb provides this immuneACCESS table in a form limited to in-frame rearrangements. Some clones are lacking; in checked studies, under half of them reflect an unresolved V gene, and why the rest are absent is not known. V, J and clone size derive from that table, while D and trimming were established from the DNA sequence. This sample lists roughly 200,000 clones; 65% to 85% were detected once. 1.7% of the sample is in the top ten clones.

Comments on this clone: It lacks a known antigen. Within one base of it there is no much larger clone, and no base qualities were kept.

In total, just over 650 healthy bone marrow donors made up the cohort. At the time of sampling, all cohort members were nominally healthy, though unrecorded immune exposures were likely present. The donor was CMV seronegative and was included in the group of around 320 seronegative cohort members. Every donor gave a peripheral blood sample, and the peripheral blood mononuclear cells from that sample were used for TCR beta sequencing. Genomic DNA extraction from the blood cell samples was performed with the Qiagen DNeasy Blood Extraction Kit. The origin of this receptor is a man over 45 in good health and CMV-seronegative. The V and J segments used are TRBV5-1 and TRBJ1-1; a tentative D match to TRBD1 spans 5 bases. The sequenced sample was PBMCs. The nucleotide sequence is TGCGCCAGCAGCCTGGGACGGGTGAACACTGAAGCTTTCTTT. It specifies CASSLGRVNTEAFF.